Below are 11 T cell receptor beta chains sequenced from a single sample in a study of blood T cells in healthy people across ages. PCR was performed a second time for 7 to 11 cycles using a sample-barcoded 5' primer and a J-beta primer mix. TCRdb re-called the 5' RACE reads through MiXCR, storing one row per CDR3 protein. Among some 1.8 million distinct CDR3 sequences listed, around 42% were seen once. The specimen was blood. The receptors were gathered from a human donor in good health.

This clonotype has just a few counts. CDR3 sequence (DNA): TGTGCCAGCAGCCGGACAGGTCCAAGCAATCAGCCCCAGCATTTT. Translated: CASSRTGPSNQPQHF. The chain couples TRBV6-5 to TRBJ1-5; 7 nucleotides align to TRBD1. Germline CDR1 MNHEY, CDR2 SVGAGI. The CDR3 has 15 residues. J gave up 1 base and V 6 bases, and 6 bases lay outside the gene matches.

V and J are TRBV6-4 and TRBJ2-5; 7 bases are shared with TRBD1. The V gene's germline CDR1 is MRHNA and CDR2 SNTAGT. This CDR3 comprises 13 residues. After removal of 4 bases from V and 4 bases from J, the junction contained 3 bases not matched to a gene. Here the CDR3 DNA reads TGTGCCAGCAGTGCAAACAGGGGAGAGACCCAGTACTTC. It encodes CASSANRGETQYF.

The V and J genes are TRBV28 and TRBJ2-1, with 7 positions matching TRBD1. Germline CDR1 MDHEN, CDR2 SYDVKM. Trimming took 6 bases from V and 5 from J; bases not matched to a gene: 7. CDR3 length: 14 residues. CDR3 in amino acids: CASRSTGINNEQFF. In DNA form, the CDR3 reads TGTGCCAGCAGATCGACAGGGATTAACAATGAGCAGTTCTTC.

This clonotype was seen ten or more times. The chain combines TRBV29-1 with TRBJ2-7, with TRBD1 as a possible D gene (5 bases). The V gene lost 3 bases and the J gene lost 0 bases, with 6 bases spanning the gap. The CDR3 is made up of 12 amino acids. Per the germline V gene, CDR1 is SQVTM and CDR2 is ANQGSEA. CDR3 region: CSVEQGSYEQYF. The CDR3 DNA sequence: TGCAGCGTTGAGCAGGGCTCCTACGAGCAGTACTTC.

This clonotype was picked up one time. The chain combines TRBV20-1 with TRBJ1-6; D unresolved. The V gene's germline CDR1 is DFQATT and CDR2 SNEGSKA (reference sequence). Trimming stripped 5 bases from V and 7 bases from J, with 15 bases between. This CDR3 region has 14 residues. CDR3 nucleotide sequence: TGCAGTGCTCGTAACGGGGTTGACAATTCACCCCTCCACTTT. Translated, it gives CSARNGVDNSPLHF.

This clonotype appeared a single time. The CDR3 region is CASIIGYGMGTEAFF. The CDR3 DNA sequence: TGTGCCAGCATAATAGGCTACGGGATGGGAACTGAAGCTTTCTTT. The chain recombines TRBV11-2 with TRBJ1-1; D ambiguous. V was cut by 7 bases and J by 5 bases, with 20 bases left in between. The CDR3 runs 15 residues. CDR1 is SGHAT and CDR2 is FQNNGV in the germline V gene.

The J gene is TRBJ1-2, the V gene TRBV6-7; a weak D match, TRBD1 (5 bases). TRBV6-7 is classed as an ORF, of uncertain function. V shed 9 bases and J shed 4 bases, with 12 bases lying between them. This CDR3 contains 12 residues. CDR3 sequence (DNA): TGTGCCAGGGGGTCCGGGGCCTATGGCTACACCTTC. Its translation: CARGSGAYGYTF.

The chain couples TRBV27 to TRBJ2-6, with D tentatively TRBD1 (5 bases). CDR3 length: 16 residues. V lost 3 bases and J 4 bases, leaving 13 bases between the germline ends. Germline CDR1 MNHEY, CDR2 SMNVEV (reference sequence). The chain's CDR3 is CASSLAGPPGANVLTF. CDR3 DNA: TGTGCCAGCAGTTTGGCAGGGCCCCCGGGGGCCAACGTCCTGACTTTC.

The V gene is TRBV24-1, the J gene TRBJ1-2; D might be TRBD1 (5 bases). The CDR3 length is 13 residues. V was cut by 6 bases and J by 8 bases, with 15 bases left in between. Germline values: CDR1 KGHDR, CDR2 SFDVKD. The CDR3: CATSRAGTDGYTF. In DNA form, the CDR3 reads TGTGCCACCAGTAGGGCAGGGACGGACGGCTACACCTTC.

This clonotype was found a few times. One end of the junction fails to match germline, which may point to a read error. The rearrangement uses TRBV11-2 and TRBJ1-6; 7 positions match TRBD1. The CDR3 totals 15 residues. Per germline, CDR1 SGHAT and CDR2 FQNNGV. The CDR3 here is CVSSFRDSYNSPLHF. Written as DNA, the CDR3 is TGTGTCAGCAGCTTCCGGGACAGTTATAATTCACCCCTCCACTTT.

This chain uses TRBV4-2 with TRBJ1-1; D remains ambiguous. CDR1 LGHNA and CDR2 YNFKEQ come from the germline V gene. Trimming cost V 5 bases and J 0 bases, with 13 bases left between them. This CDR3 is built from 15 residues. CDR3 DNA sequence: TGTGCCAGCAGCAAATCCTCCACCCTGAACACTGAAGCTTTCTTT. It encodes CASSKSSTLNTEAFF.